This is a list of T cell receptor beta chains from one sample in a study of OX40 agonist ivuxolimab in advanced cancers. Some clones are missing from TCRdb's copy, which holds only in-frame ones; the method was immunoSEQ multiplex PCR. The top ten clones hold 2.8% of a sample with 75,000 to 90,000 clones, 92% of them seen once. The material was CD4+ or CD8+ T cells sorted from blood, obtained in a trial of the OX40 agonist ivuxolimab. The receptors here all came from an adult with an advanced solid tumor such as melanoma, head and neck, liver or kidney cancer. Each CDR3 is given with its conserved first and last residue. The D gene is left open where the match is weak. Clone size, where shown, is once, few, many, or a class for clones that have expanded.

j_gene,abundance,d_gene,v_gene,CDR3nt,CDR3aa
TRBJ1-3,-,TRBD1,TRBV30,TGTGCCCGCACGCCCGGACAGGGATTTTTCTCTGGAAACACCATATATTTT,CARTPGQGFFSGNTIYF
TRBJ1-2,-,-,TRBV4-1,TGCGCCAGCAGCCAACCCTTACGCATACTAAGGACCATTTTCTATGGCTACACCTTC,CASSQPLRILRTIFYGYTF
TRBJ2-1,few,-,TRBV7-2,TGTGCCAGCAGCTTAGCGGGGAGAGAGCAGTTCTTC,CASSLAGREQFF
TRBJ1-4,-,-,TRBV15,TGTGCCACCAGCAGAGGGGGGCGGGCGGTAGGTGAAAAACTGTTTTTT,CATSRGGRAVGEKLFF
TRBJ2-5,-,TRBD2,TRBV5-4,TGTGCCAGCAGCTTCCCCGGGACTAGCGGGAGGGAGACCCAGTACTTC,CASSFPGTSGRETQYF
TRBJ2-1,-,TRBD1,TRBV11-1,TGTGCCAGCAGCTCACCGGGACAGGGGGACAATGAGCAGTTCTTC,CASSSPGQGDNEQFF
TRBJ2-7,-,TRBD2,TRBV5-6,TGTGCCAGCAGCCCCTCACTAGCGGGAGGGCTCGAGCAGTACTTC,CASSPSLAGGLEQYF
TRBJ1-1,-,-,TRBV7-9,TGTGCCAGCAGCTTCCACGGGACTGAAGCTTTCTTT,CASSFHGTEAFF
TRBJ2-5,-,-,TRBV18,TGTGCCAGCTCACCACAGGGAAAGATACAAGAGACCCAGTACTTC,CASSPQGKIQETQYF
TRBJ2-3,-,-,TRBV18,TGTGCCAGCTCACCACCGTCCTCGTGGGATACGCAGTATTTT,CASSPPSSWDTQYF
TRBJ2-5,-,TRBD1,TRBV29-1,TGCAGCGCTCGGACAGGGGGTAGCCAAGAGACCCAGTACTTC,CSARTGGSQETQYF
TRBJ1-2,-,-,TRBV19,TGTGCCAGTAGTATAGCCCCTTTCTATGGCTACACCTTC,CASSIAPFYGYTF
TRBJ1-1,-,-,TRBV6-1,TGTGCCAGCAGGCCGATCTCCGGGGATTACACTGAAGCTTTCTTT,CASRPISGDYTEAFF
TRBJ2-1,once,TRBD1,TRBV29-1,TGCAGCGCCAAGGGACAGATAAATGAGCAGTTCTTC,CSAKGQINEQFF
TRBJ1-1,-,-,TRBV19,TGTGCCAGTAGTATAGCAGACGGGGGAACTGAAGCTTTCTTT,CASSIADGGTEAFF
TRBJ2-5,-,TRBD2,TRBV28,TGTGCCAGCAGTATAGCGGGAGTTGACTTCGGGGGAGAGACCCAGTACTTC,CASSIAGVDFGGETQYF
TRBJ1-1,-,-,TRBV19,TGTGCCAGTAGTGTTTGGAGGGGGATGAACACTGAAGCTTTCTTT,CASSVWRGMNTEAFF
TRBJ1-3,-,-,TRBV6-7,TGTGCCAGCAGTTATTATCGTGGTGGAAACACCATATATTTT,CASSYYRGGNTIYF
TRBJ1-1,-,TRBD1,TRBV10-3,TGTGCCATCAGTGACTGGAGGGCAGGGGGCTTGACTGAAGCTTTCTTT,CAISDWRAGGLTEAFF